These 17 T cell receptor beta chains share one sample of origin, sequenced in a study of T cells in Graves' hyperthyroidism and ophthalmopathy. What was amplified from RNA transcripts were TCR beta CDR3 regions. First-round RT-PCR targeting the TCR CDR3 was performed with the HTBI primer set. TCRdb ran MiXCR on the multiplex PCR reads and lists one entry per CDR3 protein. The sample includes about 710,000 distinct CDR3 sequences, about a sixth of them seen just once. Specimen: blood. These receptors originate from a man between 18 and 29 years old with Graves' hyperthyroidism.

The sample holds many counts of this clonotype. The V and J genes are TRBV5-1 and TRBJ1-1, with a weak D call TRBD1 (5 bases). CDR1 and CDR2 from the germline V gene are SGHRS and YFSETQ. Trimming cost V 1 base and J 6 bases, with 22 bases left between them. The CDR3 length is 17 residues. CDR3 sequence (DNA): TGCGCCAGCAGCTTGACCCCACTCTCTGGGGCAATGGCTGAAGCTTTCTTT. This sequence encodes CASSLTPLSGAMAEAFF.

This clonotype was found a few times. V usage is TRBV29-1 and J usage is TRBJ1-1; 7 bases match TRBD1. From germline, CDR1 is SQVTM and CDR2 ANQGSEA. The CDR3 totals 11 residues. V lost 8 bases to trimming and J lost 3 bases; unmatched junction nucleotides: 3. Here the CDR3 reads CSTDRDTEAFF. In nucleotides, the CDR3 is TGCAGCACCGACAGGGACACTGAAGCTTTCTTT. The whole variable domain, remainder taken from reference TRBV29-1 and TRBJ1-1, is SAVISQKPSRDICQRGTSLTIQCQVDSQVTMMFWYRQQPGQSLTLIATANQGSEATYESGFVIDKFPISRPNLTFSTLTVSNMSPEDSSIYLCSTDRDTEAFFGQGTRLTVV.

A few counts support this clonotype. The chain recombines TRBV19 with TRBJ2-3, with 8 bases matching TRBD1. Germline CDR1 reads LNHDA; CDR2 reads SQIVND (reference sequence). Germline trimming cut 9 bases from V and 2 bases from J; bases unmatched to any gene: 10. The CDR3 loop spans 15 amino acids. The CDR3 DNA is TGTGCCAGCTCAACGGACAGGGAGTTCACAGATACGCAGTATTTT. The encoded protein is CASSTDREFTDTQYF.

In this sample, this clonotype turned up a few times. V and J are TRBV2 and TRBJ1-5; D uncertain. The CDR3 runs to 13 residues. Germline V gives CDR1 SNHLY, CDR2 FYNNEI. V was clipped by 6 bases and J by 3 bases, with 9 bases between them. The DNA for the CDR3 is TGTGCCAGCAGGGGCCGGACCAATCAGCCCCAGCATTTT. Protein sequence: CASRGRTNQPQHF.

This clonotype was observed at least ten times. The genes are TRBV2 and TRBJ1-5, with unresolved D. With 1 base removed from V and 5 bases from J, the gap between germline ends came to 3 bases. Germline V gene lookup returns CDR1 SNHLY and CDR2 FYNNEI. This CDR3 has 12 amino acids. The DNA of the CDR3 is TGTGCCAGCAGTGAAGGATATCAGCCCCAGCATTTT. This sequence encodes CASSEGYQPQHF.

This clonotype was recorded at least ten times. The rearrangement uses TRBV20-1 and TRBJ1-1; D perhaps matches TRBD1 (6 bases). The CDR3 spans 12 residues. Between the trimmed V and J ends, which lost 5 bases and 4 bases, there was a span of 11 bases. Germline CDR1 DFQATT, CDR2 SNEGSKA (reference sequence). CDR3: CSARRGSTEAFF. The DNA of the CDR3 is TGCAGTGCTCGGAGGGGGTCCACTGAAGCTTTCTTT.

This clonotype has ten or more counts. The chain combines TRBV6-1 with TRBJ2-7, with no clear D. CDR1 and CDR2 (germline): MNHNS, SASEGT. Trimming pared 1 base from V and 1 base from J, leaving 5 bases between. The CDR3 runs to 13 residues. Written as DNA, the CDR3 is TGTGCCAGCAGTGAAGGGGTATCCTACGAGCAGTACTTC. Translating it yields CASSEGVSYEQYF.

This clonotype is a singleton in its sample. V gene TRBV7-9 combines with J gene TRBJ2-7; D remains ambiguous. CDR3 size: 14 residues. The V gene's germline CDR1 is SEHNR and CDR2 FQNEAQ (reference sequence). The V gene lost 1 base and the J gene lost 2 bases, with 9 bases spanning the gap. In DNA form, the CDR3 reads TGTGCCAGCAGCTTAGTTCGCCCTCCCTACGAGCAGTACTTC. This encodes CASSLVRPPYEQYF.

Of note for this clonotype: This could be a read error, since a much larger clone is one nucleotide away. The V call is TRBV2, the J call TRBJ2-3; 8 bases align to TRBD1. This CDR3 comprises 14 residues. Germline assignment: CDR1 SNHLY and CDR2 FYNNEI. Here the CDR3 reads CASSDPGGTGTQYF. The DNA of the CDR3 is TGTGCCAGCAGTGATCCAGGGGGCACAGGTACGCAGTATTTT.

There are many counts of this clonotype. The chain uses TRBV30 and TRBJ1-1, with D possibly TRBD1 on 5 matching bases. Germline values: CDR1 GTSNPN, CDR2 SVGIG (reference sequence). The length of the CDR3 is 13 residues. Trimming took off 4 bases at V and 0 bases at J, with 9 bases between the two ends. CDR3 sequence reads: CAWTKGMNTEAFF. The CDR3, as DNA: TGTGCCTGGACCAAGGGGATGAACACTGAAGCTTTCTTT.

This clonotype was seen ten or more times. The gene calls are TRBV11-2 and TRBJ1-3; a possible D gene is TRBD1 (6 bases). From germline, CDR1 is SGHAT and CDR2 FQNNGV. With 5 bases removed from V and 0 bases from J, the gap between germline ends came to 17 bases. This CDR3 contains 17 residues. This CDR3 is CASSASRGGFSGNTIYF. The DNA of the CDR3 is TGTGCCAGCAGCGCCTCCAGGGGAGGATTCTCTGGAAACACCATATATTTT.

The rearrangement uses TRBV4-1 and TRBJ1-1; a possible D gene is TRBD1 (6 bases). V was pared by 7 bases and J by 3 bases, with 15 bases between. This CDR3 spans 14 amino acids. Germline CDR1 MGHRA, CDR2 YSYEKL. Here the CDR3 reads CASTERGSDTEAFF. The DNA of the CDR3 is TGCGCCAGCACCGAGAGGGGGTCGGACACTGAAGCTTTCTTT.

This clonotype was seen many times. This sequence joins TRBV28 and TRBJ2-1; 12 bases match TRBD2. V gave up 7 bases and J gave up 1 base; unmatched junction bases: 8. CDR1 is MDHEN, CDR2 SYDVKM, per germline. The CDR3 sequence is 17 residues long. The CDR3 reads CASTLWTSGTSYNEQFF. The CDR3 DNA follows: TGTGCCAGCACTCTTTGGACTAGCGGGACGTCCTACAATGAGCAGTTCTTC.

In this sample, this clonotype turned up many times. J is TRBJ1-1 and V is TRBV2, with D maybe TRBD1 (5 bases). Germline loops: CDR1 SNHLY, CDR2 FYNNEI. CDR3 size: 15 residues. Trimming shortened V by 3 bases and J by 1 base, and 12 bases separated the two germline ends. In nucleotides, the CDR3 is TGTGCCAGCAGTGAGAGGGCAGGGTCGAACACTGAAGCTTTCTTT. Translated: CASSERAGSNTEAFF. The full variable domain, its missing parts supplied by reference TRBV2 and TRBJ1-1, is EPEVTQTPSHQVTQMGQEVILRCVPISNHLYFYWYRQILGQKVEFLVSFYNNEISEKSEIFDDQFSVERPDGSNFTLKIRSTKLEDSAMYFCASSERAGSNTEAFFGQGTRLTVV.

The chain joins TRBV14 to TRBJ1-2; D gene uncertain. There are 13 residues in the CDR3. V gave up 2 bases and J gave up 4 bases, with 8 bases separating them. CDR1 is SGHDN and CDR2 is FVKESK in the germline V gene. The CDR3 loop reads CASSQQTVYGYTF. DNA of the CDR3: TGTGCCAGCAGCCAACAGACCGTCTATGGCTACACCTTC.

V and J are TRBV2 and TRBJ1-4; the match to TRBD1 covers 7 bases. The CDR3 spans 15 residues. Germline CDR1 and CDR2: SNHLY and FYNNEI. The trim removed 3 bases at V and 4 bases at J, leaving 5 bases unmatched. The CDR3 protein is CASSDVSGGNEKLFF. CDR3 DNA sequence: TGTGCCAGCAGTGATGTGTCAGGGGGTAATGAAAAACTGTTTTTT.

This clonotype was counted many times. The gene calls are TRBV7-2 and TRBJ1-2; perhaps TRBD1 as D (6 bases). The CDR3 covers 14 residues. CDR1 SGHTA and CDR2 FQGNSA come from the germline V gene. V was clipped by 5 bases and J by 4 bases, with 14 bases between them. CDR3 loop: CASSQGGGGYGYTF. The CDR3 DNA is TGTGCCAGCAGCCAAGGGGGAGGAGGCTATGGCTACACCTTC.